Listed here are 21 T cell receptor beta chains from one sample, sequenced in a study of T cells after yellow fever vaccination. Via MiXCR, TCRdb re-called the 5' RACE reads, giving one row per CDR3 protein. The sample consists of roughly 310,000 distinct CDR3 sequences, around 4% of them appearing once. The source material was PBMCs, sampled on the day of the yellow fever booster vaccination. Receptor source: a man aged 18 to 35 who received the YFV17D yellow fever vaccine.

The table lists this clonotype with many counts. The V gene is TRBV5-1, the J gene TRBJ1-1, with 9 bases that match TRBD1. Germline lookup yields CDR1 SGHRS and CDR2 YFSETQ. V was pared by 1 base and J by 4 bases, with 8 bases of the junction left unmatched. The CDR3 length is 16 residues. The CDR3 coding sequence is TGCGCCAGCAGCTTGTTCTTGGGACAGGGATCCACTGAAGCTTTCTTT. It translates to CASSLFLGQGSTEAFF. The complete variable domain, with remaining parts taken from reference TRBV5-1 and TRBJ1-1, reads KAGVTQTPRYLIKTRGQQVTLSCSPISGHRSVSWYQQTPGQGLQFLFEYFSETQRNKGNFPGRFSGRQFSNSRSEMNVSTLELGDSALYLCASSLFLGQGSTEAFFGQGTRLTVV.

The chain joins TRBV28 to TRBJ2-7; no clear D gene. Per germline, CDR1 MDHEN and CDR2 SYDVKM. V was shortened by 6 bases and J by 5 bases, with 11 bases between the two germline ends. The CDR3 loop spans 12 amino acids. CDR3 in amino acids: CASSSRGHEQYV. The CDR3 DNA reads TGTGCCAGCAGCTCCCGAGGCCACGAGCAGTACGTC.

The V call is TRBV24-1, the J call TRBJ1-5; D might be TRBD1 (5 bases). The V gene lost 4 bases and the J gene lost 7 bases, with 13 bases spanning the gap. This CDR3 has 14 residues. CDR1 is KGHDR, CDR2 SFDVKD, per germline. Here the CDR3 reads CATSDRRVNQPQHF. The DNA for the CDR3 is TGTGCCACCAGTGACCGCAGGGTAAACCAGCCCCAGCATTTT.

This clonotype was recorded a few times. The chain employs TRBV27 and TRBJ2-1, with 7 positions matching TRBD2. Germline V gives CDR1 MNHEY, CDR2 SMNVEV (reference sequence). The CDR3 loop spans 13 amino acids. The V and J ends lost 3 bases and 9 bases, in that order; junction bases with no gene match: 5. For the CDR3, the DNA is TGTGCCAGCAGTTTGAAATGGGGGGGTGAGCAGTTCTTC. Encoded protein: CASSLKWGGEQFF.

There are many counts of this clonotype. The chain joins TRBV6-5 to TRBJ2-7; TRBD1 matches 10 bases. Germline V lookup: CDR1 MNHEY, CDR2 SVGAGI. The CDR3 extends over 15 amino acids. Germline trimming cut 5 bases from V and 3 bases from J; bases unmatched to any gene: 7. The CDR3 DNA sequence: TGTGCCAGCAGTAAAAGACAGGGGGCCCTCTACGAGCAGTACGTC. This gives the protein CASSKRQGALYEQYV.

This clonotype was detected a few times. The chain couples TRBV11-3 to TRBJ2-7; D may correspond to TRBD1 or TRBD2 (6 bases each). CDR3 length equals 17 residues. Germline CDR1 SGHNT, CDR2 YENEEA. V was trimmed by 1 base and J by 0 bases, leaving 16 bases between them. CDR3 in amino acids: CASSLGGATLPSYEQYV. CDR3 bases: TGTGCCAGCAGCTTAGGGGGGGCAACACTCCCCTCCTACGAGCAGTACGTC.

J is TRBJ2-1 and V is TRBV5-4; 7 bases match TRBD1. CDR3 length: 15 amino acids. The germline CDR1 and CDR2 sequences are SGHNT and YYREEE (reference sequence). The trim removed 0 bases at V and 8 bases at J, leaving 8 bases unmatched. As DNA, the CDR3 is TGTGCCAGCAGCTTGGAAGGGGGCAGGTATTATGAGCAGTTCTTC. Translation gives CASSLEGGRYYEQFF.

Turning to this clonotype: Compared with germline, one end of the junction differs, possibly owing to a read error. The CDR3 sequence: CDSSGDGTNYGYTF. DNA of the CDR3: TGCGACAGCAGCGGGGACGGTACTAACTATGGCTACACCTTC. The V and J genes are TRBV5-1 and TRBJ1-2; D perhaps matches TRBD1 (5 bases). The germline V gene encodes CDR1 SGHRS and CDR2 YFSETQ. CDR3 length: 14 amino acids.

This clonotype was seen a handful of times. This chain links TRBV5-1 with TRBJ1-1; D is uncertain. Germline values: CDR1 SGHRS, CDR2 YFSETQ. V was cut by 0 bases and J by 3 bases, with 9 bases left in between. The length of the CDR3 is 14 residues. The CDR3 DNA is TGCGCCAGCAGCTTGGGTCATGGATACACTGAAGCTTTCTTT. Translation gives CASSLGHGYTEAFF.

This clonotype was counted between two and nine times. The chain links TRBV4-2 to TRBJ1-4; perhaps TRBD1 as D (5 bases). The CDR3 has 15 amino acids. V was trimmed by 0 bases and J by 4 bases, leaving 9 bases between them. Germline V gives CDR1 LGHNA, CDR2 YNFKEQ. This CDR3 reads CASSQDLRGNEKLFF. CDR3 DNA sequence: TGTGCCAGCAGCCAAGACTTGAGGGGTAATGAAAAACTGTTTTTT.

This clonotype occurred many times. The rearrangement uses TRBV5-1 and TRBJ2-3, with a tentative D call TRBD2 (7 bases). CDR3 length: 16 residues. The germline V and J ends were trimmed by 0 bases and 4 bases, with 15 bases remaining between them. CDR1 and CDR2 from the germline V gene are SGHRS and YFSETQ. The CDR3 reads CASSLEGGALADTQYF. CDR3 sequence (DNA): TGCGCCAGCAGCTTGGAGGGGGGGGCCCTTGCAGATACGCAGTATTTT.

This clonotype showed up many times. V gene TRBV7-9 combines with J gene TRBJ1-5; 7 bases are a match to TRBD1. The CDR3 runs 14 residues. CDR1 and CDR2 from the germline V gene are SEHNR and FQNEAQ (reference sequence). The trim removed 1 base at V and 4 bases at J, leaving 1 base unmatched. The CDR3 DNA is TGTGCCAGCAGCTTAGGGGGACAGAATCAGCCCCAGCATTTT. This encodes CASSLGGQNQPQHF.

The chain links TRBV12-3 or TRBV12-4 to TRBJ2-1; TRBD2 agrees at 12 bases. The V gene end was trimmed by 2 bases and the J gene end by 7 bases; junction bases not matched to a gene: 3. The CDR3 totals 15 residues. The CDR3 region is CASSLRTSGVNEQFF. The CDR3 coding sequence is TGTGCCAGCAGTTTAAGGACTAGCGGGGTTAATGAGCAGTTCTTC.

The chain is built from TRBV6-6 and TRBJ1-3, with a tentative D call TRBD1 (6 bases). The germline gives CDR1 MNHNY, CDR2 SVGAGI (reference sequence). The CDR3 is 14 amino acids. Trimming removed 6 bases from V and 0 bases from J, with 9 bases in between. The CDR3 DNA reads as TGTGCCAGCAGGCCGGGACACTCTGGAAACACCATATATTTT. Its protein product is CASRPGHSGNTIYF.

This clonotype showed up many times. The gene calls are TRBV20-1 and TRBJ2-3, with D perhaps matching TRBD1 or TRBD2 (5 bases each). Trimming shortened V by 1 base and J by 2 bases, and 7 bases separated the two germline ends. This CDR3 is built from 13 residues. Germline V gives CDR1 DFQATT, CDR2 SNEGSKA (reference sequence). In DNA, the CDR3 is TGCAGTGCTAGAGGGGGACCCACAGATACGCAGTATTTT. This translates into CSARGGPTDTQYF.

This clonotype has at least ten counts. The chain carries TRBV9 and TRBJ2-3; D gene uncertain. Germline V gives CDR1 SGDLS, CDR2 YYNGEE. V was shortened by 0 bases and J by 6 bases, with 14 bases between the two germline ends. The CDR3 is 15 residues long. The CDR3 loop is CASSVDQTVVDTQYF. The CDR3 nucleotides read TGTGCCAGCAGCGTAGATCAAACGGTAGTCGATACGCAGTATTTT.

This clonotype has only a few counts. The chain links TRBV9 to TRBJ2-7, with D perhaps matching TRBD1 (6 bases). There are 13 residues in the CDR3. V was clipped by 3 bases and J by 5 bases, with 12 bases between them. Germline V CDR1 and CDR2: SGDLS, YYNGEE. DNA of the CDR3: TGTGCCAGCAGCGCACAGGGTTGGGACGAGCAGTACGTC. Its protein is CASSAQGWDEQYV.

This clonotype was seen at least ten times. The gene calls are TRBV12-3 or TRBV12-4 and TRBJ2-1; D perhaps matches TRBD2 (5 bases). V lost 5 bases and J 5 bases, leaving 10 bases between the germline ends. This CDR3 contains 13 residues. Here the CDR3 reads CASSPDWNNEQFF. CDR3 nucleotide sequence: TGTGCCAGCAGTCCGGACTGGAACAATGAGCAGTTCTTC.

This clonotype came up a few times. V gene TRBV11-2 combines with J gene TRBJ2-1; 13 bases are a match to TRBD2. The CDR3 sequence is 17 residues long. V lost 3 bases and J lost 1; bases outside the gene matches: 3. Germline CDR1 reads SGHAT; CDR2 reads FQNNGV. The CDR3 loop reads CASSFRTSGGSYNEQFF. DNA for the CDR3: TGTGCCAGCAGCTTCAGGACTAGCGGGGGATCCTACAATGAGCAGTTCTTC.

This clonotype was seen only a few times. The chain has TRBV5-1 and TRBJ1-3; D is unclear. Germline CDR1 is SGHRS and CDR2 is YFSETQ. The CDR3 covers 13 residues. Trimming cost V 2 bases and J 4 bases, with 7 bases left between them. The CDR3 region is CASSFFPGNTIYF. The DNA of the CDR3 is TGCGCCAGCAGCTTTTTCCCCGGAAACACCATATATTTT.

This clonotype was counted many times. This chain connects TRBV18 to TRBJ2-7; no reliable D call. Germline assignment: CDR1 KGHSH and CDR2 LQKENI. Trimming took 4 bases from V and 0 from J, leaving 7 bases between them. The CDR3 consists of 13 residues. CDR3 bases: TGTGCCAGCTCACGCGGCAACTCCTACGAGCAGTACTTC. The encoded protein is CASSRGNSYEQYF.